This T cell receptor (beta chain) was obtained from a study of T cells in Graves' hyperthyroidism and ophthalmopathy. In this sample, this clonotype turned up a few times. The antigen is not known. Whole-study findings and limits: Blood also held most thyroid clonotypes expanded beyond 0.001.

TCR beta CDR3 regions were amplified from RNA. A first-round RT-PCR of the TCR CDR3 used the HTBI primer set. TCRdb reanalysed the multiplex PCR reads using MiXCR and keeps one entry per CDR3 protein. The table includes roughly 720,000 distinct CDR3 sequences, roughly 17% detected once. Germline V lookup: CDR1 SGDLS, CDR2 YYNGEE. The CDR3 consists of 16 residues. V was clipped by 3 bases and J by 3 bases; unmatched bases: 12. The genes are TRBV9 and TRBJ2-7; TRBD1 agrees at 7 bases. The sequence was collected from a middle-aged man with Graves' hyperthyroidism. Input material: blood. CDR3 protein: CASSAGPDRDLYEQYF. CDR3 sequence (DNA): TGTGCCAGCAGCGCCGGCCCAGACAGGGACCTCTACGAGCAGTACTTC. Using reference TRBV9 and TRBJ2-7 for the parts outside the CDR3, the full variable domain is DSGVTQTPKHLITATGQRVTLRCSPRSGDLSVYWYQQSLDQGLQFLIQYYNGEERAKGNILERFSAQQFPDLHSELNLSSLELGDSALYFCASSAGPDRDLYEQYFGPGTRLTVT.